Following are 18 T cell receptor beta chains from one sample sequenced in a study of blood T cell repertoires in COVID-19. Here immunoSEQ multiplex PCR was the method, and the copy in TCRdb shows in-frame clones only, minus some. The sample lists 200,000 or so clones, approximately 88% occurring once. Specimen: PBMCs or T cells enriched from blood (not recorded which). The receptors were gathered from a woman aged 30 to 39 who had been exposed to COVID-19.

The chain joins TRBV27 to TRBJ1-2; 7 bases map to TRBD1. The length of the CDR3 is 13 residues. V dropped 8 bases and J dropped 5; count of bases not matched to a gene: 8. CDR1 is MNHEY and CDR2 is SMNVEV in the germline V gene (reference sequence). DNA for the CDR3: TGTGCCAGCCTAGGGGGCGGTGGGTATGGCTACACCTTC. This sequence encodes CASLGGGGYGYTF.

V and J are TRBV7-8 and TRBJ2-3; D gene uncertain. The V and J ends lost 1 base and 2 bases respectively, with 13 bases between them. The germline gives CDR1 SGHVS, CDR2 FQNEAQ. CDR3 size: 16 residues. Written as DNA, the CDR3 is TGTGCCAGCAGCTTAGGAGGATATGAGTTCACAGATACGCAGTATTTT. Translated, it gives CASSLGGYEFTDTQYF.

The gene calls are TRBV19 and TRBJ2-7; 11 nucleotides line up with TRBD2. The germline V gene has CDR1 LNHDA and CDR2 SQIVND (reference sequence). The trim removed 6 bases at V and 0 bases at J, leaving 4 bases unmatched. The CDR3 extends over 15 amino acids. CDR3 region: CASRRGLADSYEQYF. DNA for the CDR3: TGTGCCAGTAGACGGGGACTAGCGGACTCCTACGAGCAGTACTTC.

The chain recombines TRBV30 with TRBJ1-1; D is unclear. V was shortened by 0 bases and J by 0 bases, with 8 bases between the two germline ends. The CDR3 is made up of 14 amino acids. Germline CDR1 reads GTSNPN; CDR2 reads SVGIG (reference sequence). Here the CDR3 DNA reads TGTGCCTGGAGTGTACTCCCGATGAACACTGAAGCTTTCTTT. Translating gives CAWSVLPMNTEAFF.

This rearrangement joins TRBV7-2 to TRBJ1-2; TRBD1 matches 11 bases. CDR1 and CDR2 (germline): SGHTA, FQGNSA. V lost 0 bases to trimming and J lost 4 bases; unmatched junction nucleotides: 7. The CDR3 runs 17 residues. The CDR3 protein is CASSLARTGGRGYGYTF. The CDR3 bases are TGTGCCAGCAGCTTAGCGAGGACAGGGGGCAGGGGCTATGGCTACACCTTC.

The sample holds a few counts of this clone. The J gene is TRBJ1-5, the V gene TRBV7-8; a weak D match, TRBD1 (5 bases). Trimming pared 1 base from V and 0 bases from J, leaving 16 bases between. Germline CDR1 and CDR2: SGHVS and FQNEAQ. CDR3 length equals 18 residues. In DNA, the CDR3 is TGTGCCAGCAGCTTAGTTCGGTGGGACTCTTATAGCAATCAGCCCCAGCATTTT. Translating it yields CASSLVRWDSYSNQPQHF.

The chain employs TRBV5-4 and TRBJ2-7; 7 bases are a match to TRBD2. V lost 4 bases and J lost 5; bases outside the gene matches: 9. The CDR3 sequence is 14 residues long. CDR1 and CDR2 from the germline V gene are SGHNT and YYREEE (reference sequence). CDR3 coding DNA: TGTGCCAGCAGCCCCCCCTACGGGAGGAACGAGCAGTACTTC. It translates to CASSPPYGRNEQYF.

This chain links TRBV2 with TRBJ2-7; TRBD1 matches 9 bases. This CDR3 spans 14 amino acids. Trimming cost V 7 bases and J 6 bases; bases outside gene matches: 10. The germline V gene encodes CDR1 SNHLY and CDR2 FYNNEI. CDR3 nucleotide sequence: TGTGCCAGCATGGACCGGGACAGGGTTAGCGAGCAGTACTTC. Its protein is CASMDRDRVSEQYF.

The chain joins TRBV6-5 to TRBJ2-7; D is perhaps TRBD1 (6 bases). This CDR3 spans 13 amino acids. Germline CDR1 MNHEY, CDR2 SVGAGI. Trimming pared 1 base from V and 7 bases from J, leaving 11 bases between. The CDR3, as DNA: TGTGCCAGCAGTTACTTAGACAGGCAGGAGCAGTACTTC. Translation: CASSYLDRQEQYF.

The CDR3 reads CATSDFRELGGELFF. The CDR3 region has the DNA TGTGCCACCAGTGATTTTCGGGAGTTGGGCGGGGAGCTGTTTTTT. The chain has TRBV24-1 and TRBJ2-2; D perhaps matches TRBD2 (6 bases). Germline V gene sequence: CDR1 KGHDR, CDR2 SFDVKD. V was trimmed by 1 base and J by 7 bases, leaving 12 bases between them. There are 15 residues in the CDR3.

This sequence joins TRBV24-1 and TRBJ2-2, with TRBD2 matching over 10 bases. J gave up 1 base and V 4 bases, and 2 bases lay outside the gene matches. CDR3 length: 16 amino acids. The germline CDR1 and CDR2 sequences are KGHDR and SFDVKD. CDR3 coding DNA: TGTGCCACCAGTGACTTAGCGGGAGGGAACACCGGGGAGCTGTTTTTT. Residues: CATSDLAGGNTGELFF.

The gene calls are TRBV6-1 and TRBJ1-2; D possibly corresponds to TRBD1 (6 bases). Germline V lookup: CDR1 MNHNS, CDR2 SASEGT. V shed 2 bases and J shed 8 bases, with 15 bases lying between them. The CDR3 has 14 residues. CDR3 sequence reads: CASSERTSQGGYTF. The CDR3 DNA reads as TGTGCCAGCAGTGAACGGACTAGCCAGGGGGGCTACACCTTC.

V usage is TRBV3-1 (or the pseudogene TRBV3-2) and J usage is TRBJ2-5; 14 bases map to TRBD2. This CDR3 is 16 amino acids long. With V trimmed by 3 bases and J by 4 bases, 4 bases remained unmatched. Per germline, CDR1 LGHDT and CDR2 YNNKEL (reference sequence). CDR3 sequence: CASSQGTSGSGETQYF. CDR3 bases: TGTGCCAGCAGCCAGGGGACTAGCGGGAGCGGAGAGACCCAGTACTTC.

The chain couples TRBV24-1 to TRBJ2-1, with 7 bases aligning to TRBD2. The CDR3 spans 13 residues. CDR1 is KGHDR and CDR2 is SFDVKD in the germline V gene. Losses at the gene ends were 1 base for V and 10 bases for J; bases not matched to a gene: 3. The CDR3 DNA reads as TGTGCCACCAGTGATTTCCCTAGCGGAGAGCAGTTCTTC. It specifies CATSDFPSGEQFF.

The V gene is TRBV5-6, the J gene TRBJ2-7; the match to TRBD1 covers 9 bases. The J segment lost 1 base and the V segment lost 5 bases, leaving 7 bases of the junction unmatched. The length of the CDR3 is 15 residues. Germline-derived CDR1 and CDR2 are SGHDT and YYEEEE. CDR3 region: CASSLGTGISYEQYF. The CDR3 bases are TGTGCCAGCAGTCTCGGGACAGGGATTTCCTACGAGCAGTACTTC.

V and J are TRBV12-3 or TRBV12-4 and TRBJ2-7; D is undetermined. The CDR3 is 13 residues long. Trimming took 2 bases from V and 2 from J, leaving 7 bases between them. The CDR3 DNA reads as TGTGCCAGCAGTTTAAGTAGAACCTACGAGCAGTACTTC. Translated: CASSLSRTYEQYF.

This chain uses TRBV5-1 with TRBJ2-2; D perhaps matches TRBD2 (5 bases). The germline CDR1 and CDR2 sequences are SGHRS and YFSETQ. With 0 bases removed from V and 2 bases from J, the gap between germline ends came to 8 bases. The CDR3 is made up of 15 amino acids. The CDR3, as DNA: TGCGCCAGCAGCTTGGAGCGGCTAAACACCGGGGAGCTGTTTTTT. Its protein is CASSLERLNTGELFF.

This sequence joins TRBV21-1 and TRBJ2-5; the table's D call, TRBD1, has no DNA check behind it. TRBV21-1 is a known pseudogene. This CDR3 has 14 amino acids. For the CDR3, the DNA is TGTGCCACTTCGCGACAGGGTTCCGGGGAGACCCAGTACTTC. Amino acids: CATSRQGSGETQYF.